A selection of T cell receptor beta chains follows, all from one sample in a study of memory CD4+ T cells and cytomegalovirus serostatus. The method was immunoSEQ multiplex PCR; TCRdb's version includes in-frame clones alone and lacks a portion of them. Among 35,000 to 45,000 clones listed, 70% to 80% were seen once. The sample consisted of memory CD4+ T cells from blood. Receptors were obtained from an adult in good health and CMV-seronegative. Each CDR3 is given without its conserved first and last residue. The D gene is left open where the match is weak.

V,J,D,CDR3
TRBV30,TRBJ2-7,-,AWSAIREFHEQY
TRBV5-6,TRBJ1-2,-,ASSSLRGGRGDYGYT
TRBV11-1,TRBJ2-3,TRBD2,ASSPTGGYTDTQY
TRBV11-2,TRBJ1-3,-,ASSLRGMSGNTIY
TRBV11-2,TRBJ2-1,-,ASSLVWGSGNNEQF
TRBV30,TRBJ1-6,-,AWRQGPLGNSPLH
TRBV5-4,TRBJ1-2,-,ASSLAGVFGYT
TRBV30,TRBJ1-5,TRBD1,AWGTGDQPQH
TRBV30,TRBJ2-5,TRBD2,AGGGPGTRTGDQY
TRBV6-1,TRBJ1-1,-,ASSQTFGNTEAF
TRBV5-6,TRBJ1-4,-,ASTLLGGEKLF
TRBV7-2,TRBJ2-7,-,ASSKGDRAHEQY
TRBV29-1,TRBJ1-2,-,SVPGAIYGYT
TRBV5-4,TRBJ1-2,-,ASSSVTGSGDGYT
TRBV2,TRBJ2-1,-,ASSDIPWNEQF
TRBV27,TRBJ2-1,TRBD2,ASRGMGLGEYNEQF
TRBV14,TRBJ1-1,-,ASSLLTNTEAF
TRBV7-2,TRBJ2-1,-,ASSLARNEQF
TRBV4-2,TRBJ2-7,-,ASSQEDAYEQY
TRBV19,TRBJ1-1,TRBD1,ASMGQGYTEAF
TRBV4-2,TRBJ2-5,TRBD2,ASSQGGGSGRAYETQY
TRBV2,TRBJ2-1,TRBD2,ASSEAGSSSSGSYNEQF
TRBV6-5,TRBJ2-7,-,ASTSTTAYEQY
TRBV18,TRBJ2-3,-,ASSTGTDTQY
TRBV30,TRBJ1-5,-,AWSLFGDQPQH
TRBV4-2,TRBJ2-3,-,ASSREAQGGTDTQY
TRBV5-1,TRBJ2-5,-,ASSLGDRARETQY
TRBV7-8,TRBJ1-4,-,ASSLGGGGEKLF
TRBV5-4,TRBJ1-4,-,ASSSPTNEKLF
TRBV7-6,TRBJ2-5,-,ASSLDKETQY
TRBV29-1,TRBJ2-7,TRBD2,SVGSGGDEQY
TRBV29-1,TRBJ2-7,-,SVGPRSGPYEQY
TRBV18,TRBJ2-4,-,ASSPLGVAGNIQY
TRBV7-2,TRBJ1-1,-,ASRLGRGTEAF
TRBV18,TRBJ2-5,-,ASSPGVETQY
TRBV20-1,TRBJ2-1,-,SALRGNEQF
TRBV18,TRBJ2-1,-,ASSPQLSGMTRTPNNEQF